This TCR beta chain was identified during a study of blood T cell repertoires in COVID-19. Study processing details: Estimates of nucleated cell counts were drawn from the amplification of reference gene primers. Clones were read by immunoSEQ multiplex PCR, and TCRdb kept only the in-frame ones, dropping some. That table gives V, J and clone size, and the DNA gave D and trimming. The repertoire holds some 400,000 clones, with 85% to 90% as singletons. Cohorts were assigned according to the clinical history that participants reported. Per the germline V gene, CDR1 is SGHAT and CDR2 is FQNNGV. Trimming took off 3 bases at V and 1 base at J, with 12 bases between the two ends. This CDR3 is built from 16 residues.

The chain joins TRBV11-2 to TRBJ2-2; the D gene is possibly TRBD1 (6 bases). The TCR originated in a man aged 25-45 years who had recovered from COVID-19. Sequencing was carried out using PBMCs or T cells enriched from blood (not recorded which). The CDR3 reads CASSFDWGRNTGELFF. CDR3 DNA: TGTGCCAGCAGCTTCGATTGGGGGCGGAACACCGGGGAGCTGTTTTTT.